A selection of T cell receptor beta chains follows, all from one sample in a study of regulatory T cells in long-lasting Graves disease. MiXCR was run by TCRdb on the multiplex PCR reads, yielding one entry per CDR3 protein. The table includes around 500,000 distinct CDR3 sequences, about 14% detected once. These data also featured in a second study, about T cells in Graves' hyperthyroidism and ophthalmopathy.

The sequenced sample was peripheral blood mononuclear cells (PBMCs), obtained at new diagnosis, from a patient treated with antithyroid drugs. The receptors were sampled from a man under 40 with Graves disease. The CDR3 runs from the conserved cysteine through the conserved F or W. The D gene is left open where the match is weak.

>TRBJ2-3|TRBV20-1|.|11
CSAVERDTQYF
>TRBJ2-3|TRBV11-2|TRBD2|13
CASSPLSLAGGHF
>TRBJ1-5|TRBV2|TRBD1|13
CASSETGPQPQHF
>TRBJ2-7|TRBV6-1|TRBD2|17
CASSESRLAVFSYEQYF
>TRBJ2-7|TRBV2|TRBD2|13
CASSELAEDEQYF
>TRBJ2-5|TRBV12-3/TRBV12-4|.|15
CASSQGGAPQEAQYF
>TRBJ2-1|TRBV5-1|TRBD2|14
CASSLELASYEQFF
>TRBJ2-3|TRBV12-3/TRBV12-4|TRBD2|13
CASSSRTRDTQYF
>TRBJ2-3|TRBV7-3|.|13
CASSPSGADTQYF
>TRBJ2-7|TRBV18|TRBD1|14
CASSPLQGINEQYF
>TRBJ2-1|TRBV12-3/TRBV12-4|.|15
CASSLQQGGEGEQFF
>TRBJ2-1|TRBV6-1|TRBD1|16
CASSEAQGQGINEQFF
>TRBJ2-1|TRBV28|TRBD2|19
CATRGVEREAGSSYNEQFF
>TRBJ2-7|TRBV24-1|.|12
CATSDPGLGQYF
>TRBJ2-2|TRBV28|.|14
CAGSGTLRAGELFF
>TRBJ1-1|TRBV7-2|.|14
CASSPLGGRTEAFF
>TRBJ1-2|TRBV20-1|.|13
CSASTGPNYGYTF
>TRBJ2-2|TRBV2|TRBD2|15
CASTSSGSNTGELFF
>TRBJ2-5|TRBV30|.|11
CAFLPQETQYF
>TRBJ1-4|TRBV5-1|.|14
CASSLTSTNEKLFF
>TRBJ1-2|TRBV6-1|TRBD1|11
CASGTARGYTF
>TRBJ2-3|TRBV20-1|.|11
CSASGTDTQYF
>TRBJ1-4|TRBV12-3/TRBV12-4|TRBD1|15
CASSLSGQGIEKLFF
>TRBJ2-1|TRBV12-5|.|14
CASGLGVLGHEQFF
>TRBJ2-7|TRBV28|TRBD1|15
CASSPSQGAAYEQYF
>TRBJ2-7|TRBV10-3|TRBD1|15
CAITPGQGVSYEQYF
>TRBJ1-4|TRBV11-2|.|14
CASSRRSDNEKLFF
>TRBJ1-2|TRBV2|.|16
CASSVRPSGTMTGYTF
>TRBJ2-3|TRBV12-3/TRBV12-4|.|13
CASSLAGPDTQYF
>TRBJ2-3|TRBV20-1|TRBD2|14
CSATSGKSTDTQYF
>TRBJ2-3|TRBV9|TRBD2|15
CASSVASGKADTQYF
>TRBJ2-5|TRBV2|.|14
CASSETEGTDTQYF
>TRBJ2-7|TRBV2|.|13
CAVRTGSRGEQYF
>TRBJ2-3|TRBV19|TRBD2|15
CASSQREPSTDTQYF
>TRBJ2-1|TRBV13|.|12
CASSLGQNERFF
>TRBJ2-1|TRBV12-5|.|10
CGSGALEQFF
>TRBJ2-3|TRBV18|TRBD2|17
CASSHLALAEITDTQYF
>TRBJ1-2|TRBV29-1|.|13
CSVEKLGRGGYTF
>TRBJ2-1|TRBV15|TRBD2|18
CATSRDRWTSEIYNEQFF
>TRBJ2-5|TRBV2|TRBD1|14
CASRSTGGGETQYF
>TRBJ2-4|TRBV20-1|TRBD1|13
CSARYGTGTGQYF
>TRBJ2-3|TRBV6-1|.|13
CASAPVRSDTQYF
>TRBJ2-7|TRBV6-1|.|15
CASSETEVLPYEQYF
>TRBJ2-7|TRBV10-3|.|12
CAISEGNYEQYF
>TRBJ2-1|TRBV27|.|15
CASSATGLSYNEQFF
>TRBJ1-5|TRBV18|.|13
CASSPENGQPQHF
>TRBJ2-7|TRBV30|.|12
CASDGGRSEQYF
>TRBJ2-1|TRBV9|.|13
CASKPMVSHEQFF
>TRBJ2-7|TRBV6-1|.|14
CASRPLPGVHEQYF
>TRBJ2-2|TRBV9|.|13
CASTVTAKGELFF
>TRBJ2-6|TRBV5-1|TRBD2|15
CASSNRGAGANVLTF
>TRBJ2-1|TRBV6-4|.|15
CASSDNGEDYNEQFF
>TRBJ2-3|TRBV5-6|.|15
CASSLVFPNTDTQYF
>TRBJ1-2|TRBV10-3|TRBD1|13
CAISRDSGYGYTF
>TRBJ2-5|TRBV24-1|TRBD2|15
CATSDSGTSGETQYF
>TRBJ2-5|TRBV10-3|.|17
CAVSESTGLASGETQYF
>TRBJ2-5|TRBV30|.|15
CAWSLDEGYQETQYF
>TRBJ2-5|TRBV6-2/TRBV6-3|TRBD1|15
CASRYRGLPQETQYF
>TRBJ2-1|TRBV20-1|.|13
CSARQGYRSEQFF
>TRBJ2-7|TRBV7-8|TRBD2|17
CASSLGYRASGAYEQYF